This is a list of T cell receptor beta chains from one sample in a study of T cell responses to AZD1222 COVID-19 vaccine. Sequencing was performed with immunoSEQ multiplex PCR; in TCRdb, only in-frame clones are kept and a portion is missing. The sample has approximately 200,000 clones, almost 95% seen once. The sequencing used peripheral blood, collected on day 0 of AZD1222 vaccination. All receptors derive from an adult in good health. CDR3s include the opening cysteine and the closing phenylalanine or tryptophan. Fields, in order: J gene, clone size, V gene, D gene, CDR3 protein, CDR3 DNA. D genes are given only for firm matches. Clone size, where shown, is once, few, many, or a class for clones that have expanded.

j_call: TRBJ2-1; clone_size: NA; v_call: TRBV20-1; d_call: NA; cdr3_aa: CSASPLAHEQFF; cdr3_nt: TGCAGTGCAAGTCCCCTTGCTCATGAGCAGTTCTTC
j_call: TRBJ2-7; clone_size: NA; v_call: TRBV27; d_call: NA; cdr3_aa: CASSWSRGVGEQYF; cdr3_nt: TGTGCCAGCAGTTGGAGCAGGGGGGTGGGCGAGCAGTACTTC
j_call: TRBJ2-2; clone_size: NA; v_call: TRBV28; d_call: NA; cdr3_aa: CASRKRVGNTGELFF; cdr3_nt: TGTGCCAGCAGAAAGAGAGTAGGGAACACCGGGGAGCTGTTTTTT
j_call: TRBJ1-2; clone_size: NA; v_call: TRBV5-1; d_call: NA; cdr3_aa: CASRAQGYYGYTF; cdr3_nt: TGCGCCAGCAGGGCGCAGGGATACTATGGCTACACCTTC
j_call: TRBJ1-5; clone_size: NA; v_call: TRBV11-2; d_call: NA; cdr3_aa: CASSSGIQPQHF; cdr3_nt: TGTGCCAGCAGCTCCGGAATTCAGCCCCAGCATTTT
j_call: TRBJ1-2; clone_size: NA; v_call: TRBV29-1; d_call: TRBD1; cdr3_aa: CSVEPAGGSYGYTF; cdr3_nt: TGCAGCGTTGAACCGGCAGGGGGCAGCTATGGCTACACCTTC
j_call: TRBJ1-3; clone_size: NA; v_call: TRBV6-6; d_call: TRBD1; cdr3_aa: CASSTTGLDGNTIYF; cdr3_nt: TGTGCCAGCAGCACGACAGGGCTCGATGGAAACACCATATATTTT
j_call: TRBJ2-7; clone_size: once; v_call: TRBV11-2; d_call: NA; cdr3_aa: CASSRQRYEQYF; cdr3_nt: TGTGCCAGCAGTCGACAGCGATACGAGCAGTACTTC
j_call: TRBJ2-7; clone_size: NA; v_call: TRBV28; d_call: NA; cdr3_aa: CASSLFRSYEQYF; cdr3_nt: TGTGCCAGCAGTTTATTCAGGTCCTACGAGCAGTACTTC
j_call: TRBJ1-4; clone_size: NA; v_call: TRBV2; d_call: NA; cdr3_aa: CASSELQGINEKLFF; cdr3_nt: TGTGCCAGCAGTGAACTTCAGGGTATTAATGAAAAACTGTTTTTT
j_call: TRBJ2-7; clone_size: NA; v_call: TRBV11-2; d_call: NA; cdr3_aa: CASSSPGLSKVLGYF; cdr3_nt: TGTGCCAGCAGCTCCCCGGGACTTTCTAAGGTACTTGGGTACTTC
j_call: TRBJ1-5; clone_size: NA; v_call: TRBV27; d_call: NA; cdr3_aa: CASSPRGGSNQPQHF; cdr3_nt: TGTGCCAGCAGTCCGCGCGGGGGTAGCAATCAGCCCCAGCATTTT
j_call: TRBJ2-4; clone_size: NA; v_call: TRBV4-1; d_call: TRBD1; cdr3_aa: CASSQGWDREAIGIQYF; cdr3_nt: TGCGCCAGCAGCCAAGGGTGGGACAGGGAGGCCATAGGCATTCAGTACTTC
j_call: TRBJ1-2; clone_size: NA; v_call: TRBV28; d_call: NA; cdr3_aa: CASSAPLGFNYGYTF; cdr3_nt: TGTGCCAGCAGTGCCCCGTTGGGGTTTAACTATGGCTACACCTTC
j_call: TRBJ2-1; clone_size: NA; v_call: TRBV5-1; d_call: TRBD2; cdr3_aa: CASSRGPSGRAYNEQFF; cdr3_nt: TGCGCCAGCAGCAGGGGGCCGAGCGGGAGGGCCTACAATGAGCAGTTCTTC
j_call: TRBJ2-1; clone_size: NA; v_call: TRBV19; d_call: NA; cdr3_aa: CASTPAESSYNEQFF; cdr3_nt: TGTGCCAGTACCCCGGCGGAAAGCTCCTACAATGAGCAGTTCTTC
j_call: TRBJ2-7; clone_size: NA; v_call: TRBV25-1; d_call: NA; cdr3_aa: CASSDSGYEQYF; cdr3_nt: TGTGCCAGCAGTGATTCGGGGTACGAGCAGTACTTC
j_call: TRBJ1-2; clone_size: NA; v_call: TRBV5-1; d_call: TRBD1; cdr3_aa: CASSWTGGNYGYTF; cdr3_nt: TGCGCCAGCAGCTGGACAGGGGGGAACTATGGCTACACCTTC
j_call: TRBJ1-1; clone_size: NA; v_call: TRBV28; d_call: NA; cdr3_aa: CASKGSTLYTEAFF; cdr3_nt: TGTGCCAGCAAAGGGTCGACTCTATACACTGAAGCTTTCTTT
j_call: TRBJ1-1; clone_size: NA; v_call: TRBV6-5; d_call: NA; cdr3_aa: CASSYFRTVNTEAFF; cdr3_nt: TGTGCCAGCAGTTACTTTAGGACGGTGAACACTGAAGCTTTCTTT
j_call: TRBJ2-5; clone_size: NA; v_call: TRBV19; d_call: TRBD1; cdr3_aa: CASSIGTGGSSSEETQYF; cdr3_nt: TGTGCCAGTAGTATAGGGACAGGGGGCTCATCTTCCGAAGAGACCCAGTACTTC
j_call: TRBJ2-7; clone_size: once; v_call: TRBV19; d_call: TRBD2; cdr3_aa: CASSIDGLAGAHRYEQYF; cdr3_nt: TGTGCCAGTAGTATAGACGGACTAGCGGGAGCCCACCGCTACGAGCAGTACTTC
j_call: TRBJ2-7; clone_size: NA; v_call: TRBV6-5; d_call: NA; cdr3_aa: CASTYSAGDEQYF; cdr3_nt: TGTGCCAGCACCTACTCCGCAGGGGACGAGCAGTACTTC
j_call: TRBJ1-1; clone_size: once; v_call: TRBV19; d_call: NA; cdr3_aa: CASSPPQQGGNEAFF; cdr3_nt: TGTGCCAGTAGTCCCCCCCAACAGGGTGGAAACGAAGCTTTCTTT
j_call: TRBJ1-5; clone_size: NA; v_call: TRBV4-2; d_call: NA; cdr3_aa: CASSQGRGISPQHF; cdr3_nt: TGTGCCAGCAGCCAGGGGCGGGGAATAAGTCCCCAGCATTTT
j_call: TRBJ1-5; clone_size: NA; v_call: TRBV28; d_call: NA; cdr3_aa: CASTWDGNNQPQHF; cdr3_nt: TGTGCCAGCACCTGGGACGGGAACAATCAGCCCCAGCATTTT
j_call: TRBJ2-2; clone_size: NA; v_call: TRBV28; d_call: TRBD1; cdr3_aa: CASSSDRGSYTGELFF; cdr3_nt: TGTGCCAGCAGTTCGGACAGGGGGTCATACACCGGGGAGCTGTTTTTT
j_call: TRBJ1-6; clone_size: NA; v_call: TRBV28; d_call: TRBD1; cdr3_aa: CASTGDRWNSPLHF; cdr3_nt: TGTGCCAGCACCGGGGACAGGTGGAATTCACCCCTCCACTTT
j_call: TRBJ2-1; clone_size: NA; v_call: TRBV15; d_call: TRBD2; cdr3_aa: CATRFGRVLGEQFF; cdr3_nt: TGTGCCACCCGCTTCGGGAGGGTTCTTGGGGAGCAGTTCTTC
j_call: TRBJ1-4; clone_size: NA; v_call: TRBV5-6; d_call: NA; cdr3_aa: CASAGGVNEKLFF; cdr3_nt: TGTGCCAGCGCTGGGGGTGTTAATGAAAAACTGTTTTTT
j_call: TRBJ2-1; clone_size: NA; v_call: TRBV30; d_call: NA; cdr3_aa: CAWGTQREQFF; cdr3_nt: TGTGCCTGGGGCACACAGCGGGAGCAGTTCTTC
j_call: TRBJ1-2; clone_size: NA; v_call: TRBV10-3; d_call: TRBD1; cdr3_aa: CAISDLGQSNYGYTF; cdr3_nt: TGTGCCATCAGTGACTTGGGACAGTCGAACTATGGCTACACCTTC
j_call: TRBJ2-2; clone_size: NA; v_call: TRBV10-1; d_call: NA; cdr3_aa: CASSATLATTGELFF; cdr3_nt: TGCGCCAGCAGTGCGACACTAGCCACTACCGGGGAGCTGTTTTTT
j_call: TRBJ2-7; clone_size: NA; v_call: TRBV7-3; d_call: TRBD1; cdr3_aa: CASARDRASYEQYF; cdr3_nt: TGTGCCAGCGCCCGGGACAGGGCTTCCTACGAGCAGTACTTC
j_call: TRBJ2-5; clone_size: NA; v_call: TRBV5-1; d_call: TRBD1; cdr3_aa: CASSLVQGALETQYF; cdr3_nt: TGCGCCAGCAGCTTGGTACAGGGGGCTTTGGAGACCCAGTACTTC
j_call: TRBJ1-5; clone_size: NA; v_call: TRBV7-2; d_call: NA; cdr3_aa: CASSFPGSNQPQHF; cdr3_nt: TGTGCCAGCAGCTTTCCGGGCAGCAATCAGCCCCAGCATTTT
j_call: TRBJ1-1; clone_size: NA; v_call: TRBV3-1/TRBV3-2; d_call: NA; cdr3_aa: CASSRGWEAFF; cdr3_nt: TGTGCCAGCAGCAGGGGATGGGAAGCTTTCTTT
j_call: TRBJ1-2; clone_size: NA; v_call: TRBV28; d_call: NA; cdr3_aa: CASSSLDRGTRYGYTF; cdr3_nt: TGTGCCAGCAGTTCACTAGATAGAGGGACAAGATATGGCTACACCTTC
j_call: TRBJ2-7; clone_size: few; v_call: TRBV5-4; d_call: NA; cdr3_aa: CASSLGRPGPYEQYF; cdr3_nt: TGTGCCAGCAGCTTGGGGCGGCCAGGACCCTACGAGCAGTACTTC
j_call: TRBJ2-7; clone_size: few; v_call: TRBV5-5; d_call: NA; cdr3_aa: CASSLEGGGTYEQYF; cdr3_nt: TGTGCCAGCAGCTTGGAGGGGGGTGGGACCTACGAGCAGTACTTC
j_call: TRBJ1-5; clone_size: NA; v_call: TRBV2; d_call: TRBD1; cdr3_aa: CASRETGISNQPQHF; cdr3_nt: TGTGCCAGCAGGGAGACAGGGATTAGCAATCAGCCCCAGCATTTT
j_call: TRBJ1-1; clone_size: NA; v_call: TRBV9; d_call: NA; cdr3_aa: CASSVSTELDTEAFF; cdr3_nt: TGTGCCAGCAGCGTTTCGACAGAACTTGACACTGAAGCTTTCTTT
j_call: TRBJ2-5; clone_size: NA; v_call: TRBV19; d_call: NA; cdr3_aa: CASSIVGSTIQETQYF; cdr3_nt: TGTGCCAGTAGTATAGTTGGCAGTACTATTCAAGAGACCCAGTACTTC
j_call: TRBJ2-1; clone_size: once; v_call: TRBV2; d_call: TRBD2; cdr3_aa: CASSEWLGGSSSYNEQFF; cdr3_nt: TGTGCCAGCAGTGAATGGTTAGGCGGGAGTAGCTCCTACAATGAGCAGTTCTTC
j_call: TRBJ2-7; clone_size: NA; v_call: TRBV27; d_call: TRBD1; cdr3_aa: CASSLYPGQGLYEQYF; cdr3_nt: TGTGCCAGCAGTCTTTACCCGGGACAGGGACTCTACGAGCAGTACTTC
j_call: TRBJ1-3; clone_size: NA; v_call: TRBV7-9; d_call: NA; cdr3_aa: CASSPGWQTAENTIYF; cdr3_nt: TGTGCCAGCAGCCCAGGGTGGCAAACCGCCGAAAACACCATATATTTT